Shown below are 26 T cell receptor beta chains from a single sample sequenced in a study of T cells in Graves' hyperthyroidism and ophthalmopathy. Amplified TCR beta CDR3 regions derived from RNA transcripts. TCR CDR3 regions were first amplified by RT-PCR with HTBI primers. TCRdb processed the multiplex PCR reads anew with MiXCR; each CDR3 protein has one entry. The sample shows 200,000 to 250,000 distinct CDR3 sequences, around 25% of them seen only once. Sample: blood. Receptors originate from a woman aged 40 to 49 with Graves' ophthalmopathy.

Many counts were recorded for this clonotype. This chain connects TRBV7-2 to TRBJ2-1, with D perhaps matching TRBD1 or TRBD2 (6 bases each). V lost 3 bases and J 7 bases, leaving 13 bases between the germline ends. This CDR3 is 14 amino acids long. Germline lookup yields CDR1 SGHTA and CDR2 FQGNSA. CDR3 region: CASSLGGGTNEQFF. As DNA, the CDR3 is TGTGCCAGCAGCTTGGGTGGCGGGACAAATGAGCAGTTCTTC. The variable domain in full, with the rest retrieved from reference TRBV7-2 and TRBJ2-1, is GAGVSQSPSNKVTEKGKDVELRCDPISGHTALYWYRQSLGQGLEFLIYFQGNSAPDKSGLPSDRFSAERTGGSVSTLTIQRTQQEDSAVYLCASSLGGGTNEQFFGPGTRLTVL.

This clonotype has at least ten counts. The chain links TRBV11-2 to TRBJ2-5; the D gene is possibly TRBD1 (5 bases). CDR3 length: 15 amino acids. The germline V gene has CDR1 SGHAT and CDR2 FQNNGV. Trimming cost V 5 bases and J 2 bases, with 15 bases left between them. The CDR3 nucleotides are TGTGCCAGCAGCACCATCCCAGGGTTACAAGAGACCCAGTACTTC. It translates to CASSTIPGLQETQYF.

This clonotype occurred many times. The J gene is TRBJ1-1, the V gene TRBV28; no definite D call. V gave up 7 bases and J gave up 1 base, with 16 bases separating them. There are 15 residues in the CDR3. Germline CDR1 and CDR2: MDHEN and SYDVKM. This chain's CDR3 is CASTPSWERNTEAFF. In DNA form, the CDR3 reads TGTGCCAGCACCCCCTCATGGGAAAGGAACACTGAAGCTTTCTTT.

The chain uses TRBV2 and TRBJ2-7, with 7 bases aligning to TRBD1. The CDR3 is made up of 17 amino acids. Germline CDR1 and CDR2: SNHLY and FYNNEI. The V gene end was trimmed by 6 bases and the J gene end by 0 bases; junction bases not matched to a gene: 14. CDR3 region: CASSRRGTGATSYEQYF. The CDR3, as DNA: TGTGCCAGCAGCCGGCGCGGCACAGGGGCGACCTCCTACGAGCAGTACTTC.

Only one count was recorded for this clonotype. J is TRBJ1-5 and V is TRBV30; D is unclear. V was shortened by 1 base and J by 6 bases, with 10 bases between the two germline ends. The length of the CDR3 is 13 residues. Germline assignment: CDR1 GTSNPN and CDR2 SVGIG (reference sequence). The CDR3 region is CAWSGTEGQPQHF. The DNA for the CDR3 is TGTGCCTGGAGTGGAACAGAGGGTCAGCCCCAGCATTTT.

This clonotype was found many times. The rearrangement joins TRBV12-3 or TRBV12-4 to TRBJ2-7, with 8 bases matching TRBD1. V lost 4 bases and J lost 6; bases outside the gene matches: 8. This CDR3 is built from 14 residues. CDR3 sequence reads: CASSSRQGAGEQYF. The DNA of the CDR3 is TGTGCCAGCAGTTCCCGCCAGGGGGCCGGCGAGCAGTACTTC.

In this sample, this clonotype turned up many times. V usage is TRBV27 and J usage is TRBJ1-1; possibly TRBD1 for D (6 bases). Trimming took 5 bases from V and 11 from J, leaving 24 bases between them. The CDR3 has 15 residues. Germline V lookup: CDR1 MNHEY, CDR2 SMNVEV (reference sequence). The chain's CDR3 is CASSLTWGATGGAFF. The CDR3 DNA sequence: TGTGCCAGCAGTCTCACCTGGGGGGCCACAGGTGGGGCTTTCTTT.

This clonotype was counted many times. The chain couples TRBV15 to TRBJ2-7; the D gene is possibly TRBD2 (5 bases). Trimming left V 8 bases short and J 2 bases short, with 7 bases between. The germline gives CDR1 LNHNV, CDR2 YYDKDF (reference sequence). This CDR3 has 11 residues. The CDR3 nucleotides read TGTGCCACCGGGAGTACCTACGAGCAGTACTTC. Its protein is CATGSTYEQYF.

In its sample, this clonotype was seen many times. CDR3 residues: CASSAFQGQENIQYF. The CDR3 DNA reads TGTGCCAGCAGCGCTTTCCAGGGGCAGGAAAACATTCAGTACTTC. This chain links TRBV9 with TRBJ2-4; D may be TRBD1 (6 bases). Trimming left V 3 bases short and J 5 bases short, with 15 bases between. CDR3 length: 15 amino acids. Germline-derived CDR1 and CDR2 are SGDLS and YYNGEE. Complete variable domain (other parts from reference TRBV9 and TRBJ2-4): DSGVTQTPKHLITATGQRVTLRCSPRSGDLSVYWYQQSLDQGLQFLIQYYNGEERAKGNILERFSAQQFPDLHSELNLSSLELGDSALYFCASSAFQGQENIQYFGAGTRLSVL.

This clonotype has a count of ten or more. This chain connects TRBV19 to TRBJ2-7; 7 bases match TRBD2. The CDR3 extends over 15 amino acids. The junction had 8 bases not matched to a gene; V was cut back by 6 bases and J by 0 bases. CDR1 and CDR2 (germline): LNHDA, SQIVND (reference sequence). CDR3 nucleotide sequence: TGTGCCAGTAGCTCCGGGGGGACTACCTCCTACGAGCAGTACTTC. Its protein is CASSSGGTTSYEQYF. The entire variable domain, with the rest obtained from reference TRBV19 and TRBJ2-7, is as follows: DGGITQSPKYLFRKEGQNVTLSCEQNLNHDAMYWYRQDPGQGLRLIYYSQIVNDFQKGDIAEGYSVSREKKESFPLTVTSAQKNPTAFYLCASSSGGTTSYEQYFGPGTRLTVT.

This clonotype was recorded at least ten times. The CDR3 coding sequence is TGTGCCAGCAGTGAATTTCGCAGGGGCCACGAGCAGTACTTC. As protein: CASSEFRRGHEQYF. This chain connects TRBV6-1 to TRBJ2-7; D perhaps matches TRBD1 (6 bases). The CDR3 consists of 14 residues. V shed 2 bases and J shed 5 bases, with 13 bases lying between them. Germline CDR1 is MNHNS and CDR2 is SASEGT.

This clonotype was observed at least ten times. The chain recombines TRBV7-2 with TRBJ1-1; D is perhaps TRBD1 (6 bases). Germline assignment: CDR1 SGHTA and CDR2 FQGNSA. With 5 bases removed from V and 3 bases from J, the gap between germline ends came to 16 bases. This CDR3 has 15 residues. The CDR3: CASSPYRVSDTEAFF. DNA for the CDR3: TGTGCCAGCAGCCCCTACAGGGTTTCAGACACTGAAGCTTTCTTT.

This clonotype has ten or more counts. The genes are TRBV7-2 and TRBJ2-7; no clear D gene. Germline assignment: CDR1 SGHTA and CDR2 FQGNSA. The CDR3 is 13 amino acids. The V and J ends lost 1 base and 4 bases respectively, with 8 bases between them. The CDR3 protein is CASSLEIGYEQYF. CDR3 DNA: TGTGCCAGCAGCTTAGAAATAGGTTACGAGCAGTACTTC.

At least ten counts were recorded for this clonotype. This chain uses TRBV5-1 with TRBJ2-5; 9 nucleotides agree with TRBD2. J lost 5 bases, V lost 2 bases, and 7 bases had no gene match. The germline V gene has CDR1 SGHRS and CDR2 YFSETQ. The CDR3 has 15 amino acids. The CDR3 DNA reads TGCGCCAGCAGCTTATCGCTAGCGGGATTGGAGACCCAGTACTTC. Protein product: CASSLSLAGLETQYF.

This clonotype has a count of ten or more. The genes are TRBV10-3 and TRBJ1-2, with TRBD1 as a possible D gene (5 bases). The V gene's germline CDR1 is ENHRY and CDR2 SYGVKD. V was clipped by 11 bases and J by 3 bases, with 16 bases between them. There are 13 residues in the CDR3. CDR3 nucleotides: TGTGCCTCCTCGGAGGGGCGCGACTATGGCTACACCTTC. It encodes CASSEGRDYGYTF.

V usage is TRBV15 and J usage is TRBJ1-6; the match to TRBD1 covers 7 bases. Germline values: CDR1 LNHNV, CDR2 YYDKDF (reference sequence). The CDR3 runs to 15 residues. V lost 8 bases to trimming and J lost 7 bases; unmatched junction nucleotides: 11. Here the CDR3 reads CATAGGRQGNSPLHF. The CDR3 DNA reads as TGTGCCACCGCGGGGGGCCGACAGGGCAATTCACCCCTCCACTTT.

This clonotype has ten or more counts. A read error may account for a junction end that differs from germline. The chain is built from TRBV7-7 and TRBJ2-7, with a possible D match to TRBD2 (5 bases). This CDR3 has 14 amino acids. Germline V gene sequence: CDR1 SSHAT, CDR2 FNYEAQ (reference sequence). CDR3 coding DNA: TGTGCTAGCAGCCCCGGCGGGCCAGCCTACGAGCAGTACTTC. Its translation: CASSPGGPAYEQYF.

This clonotype was detected ten times or more. V and J are TRBV7-3 and TRBJ2-2; no clear D. Germline assignment: CDR1 SGHTA and CDR2 FQGTGA. The CDR3 length is 14 residues. V shed 3 bases and J shed 6 bases, with 11 bases lying between them. The CDR3 spells CASSFQQGPGELFF. For the CDR3, the DNA is TGTGCCAGCAGCTTCCAACAAGGACCCGGGGAGCTGTTTTTT.

In this sample, this clonotype turned up many times. V usage is TRBV7-6 and J usage is TRBJ2-4, with 10 positions matching TRBD1. After removal of 4 bases from V and 6 bases from J, the junction contained 3 bases not matched to a gene. Per germline, CDR1 SGHVS and CDR2 FNYEAQ. This CDR3 is 14 amino acids long. The CDR3 loop reads CASSSGTGANIQYF. CDR3 in DNA: TGTGCCAGCAGCTCCGGGACAGGGGCAAACATTCAGTACTTC.

This clonotype was recorded at least ten times. The chain recombines TRBV30 with TRBJ1-2; 10 bases fit TRBD1. Germline assignment: CDR1 GTSNPN and CDR2 SVGIG (reference sequence). This CDR3 contains 14 residues. J was trimmed by 4 bases and V by 4 bases; bases with no gene match: 6. The CDR3 is CAWKLGQGSYGYTF. The CDR3 bases are TGTGCCTGGAAACTGGGACAGGGGTCCTATGGCTACACCTTC.

Many counts were recorded for this clonotype. The chain recombines TRBV27 with TRBJ2-7, with D perhaps given as TRBD1 or TRBD2 (6 bases each). CDR1 MNHEY and CDR2 SMNVEV come from the germline V gene (reference sequence). There are 12 residues in the CDR3. With 6 bases removed from V and 6 bases from J, the gap between germline ends came to 12 bases. CDR3 sequence reads: CASSPGATEQYF. CDR3 coding DNA: TGTGCCAGCAGCCCGGGGGCTACCGAGCAGTACTTC.

This clonotype was seen ten or more times. This chain connects TRBV5-1 to TRBJ1-3; D call uncertain. V lost 3 bases and J lost 2, with 9 bases in between. The CDR3 consists of 14 residues. Germline V gene sequence: CDR1 SGHRS, CDR2 YFSETQ. CDR3 protein: CASSSPGTGNTIYF. The CDR3 DNA follows: TGCGCCAGCAGCTCACCGGGCACTGGAAACACCATATATTTT.

This chain connects TRBV6-1 to TRBJ2-2; no definite D call. The CDR3 is 15 residues long. The germline V and J ends were trimmed by 7 bases and 0 bases, with 12 bases remaining between them. In germline, CDR1 is MNHNS, CDR2 SASEGT. In nucleotides, the CDR3 is TGTGCCAGCAATCAAGGGTCGTCGAACACCGGGGAGCTGTTTTTT. As protein: CASNQGSSNTGELFF.

CDR3 region: CASSDETGGWYEQYF. CDR3 DNA: TGTGCCAGCAGTGACGAGACAGGGGGTTGGTACGAGCAGTACTTC. The genes are TRBV6-1 and TRBJ2-7; TRBD1 aligns across 9 bases. Trimming at V came to 3 bases and at J to 4 bases, leaving 7 bases not matched to a gene. CDR1 is MNHNS and CDR2 is SASEGT in the germline V gene. The CDR3 extends over 15 amino acids.

This clonotype has a count of ten or more. The chain uses TRBV7-2 and TRBJ2-5; 8 bases line up with TRBD2. The CDR3 extends over 16 amino acids. From germline, CDR1 is SGHTA and CDR2 FQGNSA. Germline trimming cut 2 bases from V and 2 bases from J; bases unmatched to any gene: 7. The chain's CDR3 is CASSLTAGGLQETQYF. The CDR3 nucleotides read TGTGCCAGCAGCTTAACGGCGGGGGGACTACAAGAGACCCAGTACTTC.

This clonotype was picked up many times. The rearrangement joins TRBV9 to TRBJ1-1; TRBD1 matches at 7 bases. CDR3 length equals 15 residues. With V trimmed by 3 bases and J by 0 bases, 5 bases remained unmatched. Germline assignment: CDR1 SGDLS and CDR2 YYNGEE. The CDR3 DNA reads as TGTGCCAGCAGCGCCCGGACAGGAATGAACACTGAAGCTTTCTTT. This codes for CASSARTGMNTEAFF.